This T cell receptor beta chain came from a study of T-cell memory formation after mild COVID-19. Study-level findings and limits: Second-wave clones reaching peak frequency on day 37 lacked confirmed SARS-CoV-2 specificity. The CD4+ clones that contracted clustered mainly within CM and EM, and the CD8+ clones concentrated in EMRA.

A single record per CDR3 protein comes from TCRdb applying MiXCR to the 5' RACE reads. The sample records 470,000 or so distinct CDR3 sequences, around 18% being singletons. This clonotype occurred a few times. No antigen is known for it. The sequencing input was PBMCs or a T cell subset sorted from them (not recorded which). The clonotype comes from an adult woman who had mild COVID-19 (a few samples of this study predate the infection). Cell type and time point are not known.

CDR3 protein: CATSREGGWTDTQYF. The CDR3 DNA reads TGTGCCACCAGCAGAGAGGGGGGCTGGACAGATACGCAGTATTTT. The J gene is TRBJ2-3, the V gene TRBV15, with D perhaps TRBD1 or TRBD2 (6 bases each). V dropped 0 bases and J dropped 3 bases, with 10 bases sitting between them. The CDR3 is made up of 15 amino acids. Germline CDR1 and CDR2: LNHNV and YYDKDF (reference sequence).